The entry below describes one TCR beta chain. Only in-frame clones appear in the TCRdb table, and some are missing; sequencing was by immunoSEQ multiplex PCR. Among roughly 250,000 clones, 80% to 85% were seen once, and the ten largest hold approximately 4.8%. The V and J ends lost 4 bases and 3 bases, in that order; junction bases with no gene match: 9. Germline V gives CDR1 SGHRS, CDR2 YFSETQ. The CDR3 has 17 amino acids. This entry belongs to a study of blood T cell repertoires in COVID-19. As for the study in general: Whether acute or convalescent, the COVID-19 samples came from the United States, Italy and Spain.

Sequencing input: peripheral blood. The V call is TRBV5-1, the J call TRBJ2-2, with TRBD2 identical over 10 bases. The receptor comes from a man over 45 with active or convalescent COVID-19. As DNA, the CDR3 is TGCGCCAGCAGCCTTGAAGCGGGGGGGCCGGACACCGGGGAGCTGTTTTTT. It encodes CASSLEAGGPDTGELFF.